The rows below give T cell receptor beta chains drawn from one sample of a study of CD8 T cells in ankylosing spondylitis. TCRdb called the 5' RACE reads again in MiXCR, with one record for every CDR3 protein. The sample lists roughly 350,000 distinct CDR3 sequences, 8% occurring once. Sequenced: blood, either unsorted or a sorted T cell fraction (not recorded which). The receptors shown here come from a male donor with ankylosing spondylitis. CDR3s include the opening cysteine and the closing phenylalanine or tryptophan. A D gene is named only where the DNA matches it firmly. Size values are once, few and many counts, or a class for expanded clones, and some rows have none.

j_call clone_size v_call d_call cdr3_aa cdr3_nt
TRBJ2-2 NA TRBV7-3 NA CASSRSAGRLTGELFF TGTGCCAGCAGCCGATCGGCAGGGAGGCTCACCGGGGAGCTGTTTTTT
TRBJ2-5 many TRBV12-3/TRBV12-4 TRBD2 CASSPTSGQETQYF TGTGCCAGCAGTCCTACTAGCGGACAAGAGACCCAGTACTTC
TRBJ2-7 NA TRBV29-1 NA CSAGWGAYEQYF TGCAGCGCGGGGTGGGGGGCCTACGAGCAGTACTTC
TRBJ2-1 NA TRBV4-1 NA CASQEGWREQFF TGCGCCAGCCAAGAGGGTTGGAGGGAGCAGTTCTTC
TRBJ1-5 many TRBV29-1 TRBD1 CSVADRLNNQPQHF TGCAGCGTTGCGGACAGGTTGAACAATCAGCCCCAGCATTTT
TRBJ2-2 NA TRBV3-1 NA CASSLKRFTGELFF TGTGCCAGCAGCCTCAAGAGGTTCACCGGGGAGCTGTTTTTT
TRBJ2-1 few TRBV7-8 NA CASTIQRRGRGNEQFF TGTGCCAGCACCATCCAAAGGAGAGGGAGAGGCAATGAGCAGTTCTTC
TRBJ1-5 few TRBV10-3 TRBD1 CAISQTGDQPQHF TGTGCCATCAGCCAGACAGGGGACCAGCCCCAGCATTTT
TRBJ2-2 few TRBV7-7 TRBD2 CASAPRAGAATGELFF TGTGCTAGTGCACCTCGAGCGGGAGCGGCCACCGGGGAGCTGTTTTTT
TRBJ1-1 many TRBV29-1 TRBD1 CSVEQQGEGTEAFF TGCAGCGTTGAACAACAGGGGGAGGGCACTGAAGCTTTCTTT
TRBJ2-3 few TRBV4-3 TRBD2 CASSQASGSTDTQYF TGCGCCAGCAGCCAAGCTAGCGGGAGCACAGATACGCAGTATTTT
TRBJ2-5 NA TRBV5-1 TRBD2 CASSSSSLAVSEGETQYF TGCGCCAGCAGCTCCTCCTCCCTAGCGGTTTCAGAGGGCGAGACCCAGTACTTC
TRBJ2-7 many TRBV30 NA CAWSVLGYEQYF TGTGCCTGGAGTGTACTCGGCTACGAGCAGTACTTC
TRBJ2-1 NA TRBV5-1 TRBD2 CASSKATSGRYNEQFF TGCGCCAGCAGTAAGGCGACTAGCGGGAGGTACAATGAGCAGTTCTTC
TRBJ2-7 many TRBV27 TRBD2 CASSFGRGGVGHEQYF TGTGCCAGCAGTTTCGGCCGGGGGGGCGTCGGCCACGAGCAGTACTTC
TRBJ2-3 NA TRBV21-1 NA CASSKVSTDTQYF TGTGCCAGCAGCAAAGTTAGCACAGATACGCAGTATTTT